This entry concerns a single T cell receptor beta chain. Its antigen is as yet unknown. The PCR used 60 Vbeta and 13 Jbeta primers. The repertoire was sequenced with immunoSEQ multiplex PCR; TCRdb's copy has only in-frame clones and lacks some. This table has about 120,000 clones, over 15% appearing once. This sample stems from a study of cytomegalovirus exposure and HLA in healthy donors. Study outcomes and limitations: Earlier analysis yielded a pattern in which most TCR beta V segments were productive about 87% or about 30% of the time. Using a false discovery rate of 0.05, a later analysis showed that 16,951 TCR beta sequences were associated with HLA alleles.

Sampled while nominally healthy, donors likely had unrecorded immune exposures. The sequenced material came from PBMCs. The clonotype comes from a woman aged 18-30 years in good health and CMV-seronegative.

The CDR3 DNA follows: TGTGCCAGCAGTCTCGCTGGGGCCAACGTCCTGACTTTC. Translated, it gives CASSLAGANVLTF. This chain joins TRBV2 and TRBJ2-6; D is undetermined. Per germline, CDR1 SNHLY and CDR2 FYNNEI. The CDR3 sequence is 13 residues long. Trimming cost V 5 bases and J 2 bases, with 4 bases left between them.